The 7 T cell receptor beta chains below come from one sample, sequenced in a study of PD-1 blockade in classical Hodgkin lymphoma (TCRdb year 2020). The time point label corresponds to: cycle 2 day 1 (C2D1) of nivolumab. All trial patients had relapsed after autologous stem cell transplantation, with cohorts A, B and C differing in prior brentuximab vedotin exposure. To prepare the library, the immunoSEQ multiplex PCR assay was applied. TCRdb took this table from immuneACCESS and kept in-frame rearrangements with V and J called. Such tables lack part of the clones; where checked against another copy, unresolved V genes explain under half of the gap, and the rest is unexplained. The sample contains roughly 100,000 clones, roughly 89% of them found a single time. 6.6% of the sample lies in the top ten. Sequences were derived from peripheral blood mononuclear cells (PBMCs), sampled before the second cycle of nivolumab. Receptors originate from a human donor with classical Hodgkin lymphoma.

This chain links TRBV14 with TRBJ2-3; no clear D gene. V lost 5 bases and J 1 base, leaving 16 bases between the germline ends. The CDR3 has 16 residues. Germline CDR1 reads SGHDN; CDR2 reads FVKESK. CDR3 coding DNA: TGTGCCAGCAGCATCCCCCTAGGATACGGCACAGATACGCAGTATTTT. Translating it yields CASSIPLGYGTDTQYF.

A few counts support this clone. The chain uses TRBV6-6 and TRBJ1-5, with 9 bases fitting TRBD1. V shed 2 bases, J shed 6 bases, and the junction held 2 bases outside the gene matches. The CDR3 is 14 amino acids. Germline-derived CDR1 and CDR2 are MNHNY and SVGAGI (reference sequence). This CDR3 reads CASSYGQGSQPQHF. The CDR3 DNA reads TGTGCCAGCAGTTACGGACAGGGGAGTCAGCCCCAGCATTTT.

The chain uses TRBV5-1 and TRBJ1-4, with D maybe TRBD1 (6 bases). Per germline, CDR1 SGHRS and CDR2 YFSETQ. V lost 6 bases and J 8 bases, leaving 17 bases between the germline ends. This CDR3 comprises 14 residues. For the CDR3, the DNA is TGCGCCAGCACCCCGGGGGGCGGCGAGGAAAAACTGTTTTTT. Translating gives CASTPGGGEEKLFF.

A remark on this clone: A read error may produce the germline difference seen at one junction end. The V gene is TRBV2, the J gene TRBJ1-5; 7 bases line up with TRBD1. The CDR3 loop spans 15 amino acids. Germline CDR1 is SNHLY and CDR2 is FYNNEI. CDR3 loop: CASREGTVSNQPQHF. CDR3 DNA sequence: TGTGCCAGCAGAGAAGGGACAGTTAGCAATCAGCCCCAGCATTTT.

The V call is TRBV7-6, the J call TRBJ2-7, with 14 bases aligning to TRBD2. The germline gives CDR1 SGHVS, CDR2 FNYEAQ. J was trimmed by 4 bases and V by 4 bases; bases with no gene match: 12. This CDR3 region has 18 residues. As DNA, the CDR3 is TGTGCCAGCAGCTCCTACGCGGGACTAGCGGGGGCCCTATACGAGCAGTACTTC. It yields the protein CASSSYAGLAGALYEQYF. The whole variable domain, remainder taken from reference TRBV7-6 and TRBJ2-7, is GAGVSQSPRYKVTKRGQDVALRCDPISGHVSLYWYRQALGQGPEFLTYFNYEAQQDKSGLPNDRFSAERPEGSISTLTIQRTEQRDSAMYRCASSSYAGLAGALYEQYFGPGTRLTVT.

The V gene is TRBV11-2, the J gene TRBJ2-5, with D perhaps being TRBD1 or TRBD2 (6 bases each). Trimming stripped 1 base from V and 5 bases from J, with 11 bases between. This CDR3 comprises 14 residues. The germline V gene encodes CDR1 SGHAT and CDR2 FQNNGV. DNA for the CDR3: TGTGCCAGCAGCTTAGTGGGGGGCGCGGAGACCCAGTACTTC. Encoded protein: CASSLVGGAETQYF.

In DNA form, the CDR3 reads TGTGCCAGCAGCTTAGCGGGAGGTAGGAACGAGCAGTACTTC. It yields the protein CASSLAGGRNEQYF. The chain links TRBV7-2 to TRBJ2-7; a possible D gene is TRBD2 (6 bases). Germline V gives CDR1 SGHTA, CDR2 FQGNSA. The CDR3 sequence is 14 residues long. Trimming took 0 bases from V and 5 from J, leaving 11 bases between them.